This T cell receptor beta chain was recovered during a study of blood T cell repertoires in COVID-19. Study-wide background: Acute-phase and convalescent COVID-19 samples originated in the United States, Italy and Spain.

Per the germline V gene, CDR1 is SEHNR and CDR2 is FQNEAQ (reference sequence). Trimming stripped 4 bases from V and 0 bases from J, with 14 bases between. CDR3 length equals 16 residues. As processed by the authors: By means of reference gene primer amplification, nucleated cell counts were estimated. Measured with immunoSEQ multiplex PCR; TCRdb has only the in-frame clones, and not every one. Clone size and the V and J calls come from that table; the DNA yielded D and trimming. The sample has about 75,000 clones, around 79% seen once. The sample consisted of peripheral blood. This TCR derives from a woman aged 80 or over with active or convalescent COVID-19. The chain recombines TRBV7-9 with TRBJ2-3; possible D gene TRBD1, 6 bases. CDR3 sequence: CASSSPGTLSTDTQYF. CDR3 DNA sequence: TGTGCCAGCAGCTCCCCCGGGACACTTAGCACAGATACGCAGTATTTT.